The present entry profiles one TCR beta chain with its context. The data belong to a study of cytomegalovirus exposure and HLA in healthy donors. PCR primers comprised 60 Vbeta and 13 Jbeta primers. Here immunoSEQ multiplex PCR was the method, and the copy in TCRdb shows in-frame clones only, minus some. Its listing shows about 150,000 clones. This CDR3 has 15 amino acids. Germline CDR1 is SGHDT and CDR2 is YYEEEE. V lost 2 bases, J lost 5 bases, and 7 bases stayed unmatched. The sample was PBMCs. V usage is TRBV5-6 and J usage is TRBJ2-7; TRBD1 aligns across 10 bases. The TCR originated in a woman aged 45-65 years in good health and CMV-seronegative. CDR3 sequence (DNA): TGTGCCAGCAGCTTTACCGGGACAGGGGCCCACGAGCAGTACTTC. This gives the protein CASSFTGTGAHEQYF.